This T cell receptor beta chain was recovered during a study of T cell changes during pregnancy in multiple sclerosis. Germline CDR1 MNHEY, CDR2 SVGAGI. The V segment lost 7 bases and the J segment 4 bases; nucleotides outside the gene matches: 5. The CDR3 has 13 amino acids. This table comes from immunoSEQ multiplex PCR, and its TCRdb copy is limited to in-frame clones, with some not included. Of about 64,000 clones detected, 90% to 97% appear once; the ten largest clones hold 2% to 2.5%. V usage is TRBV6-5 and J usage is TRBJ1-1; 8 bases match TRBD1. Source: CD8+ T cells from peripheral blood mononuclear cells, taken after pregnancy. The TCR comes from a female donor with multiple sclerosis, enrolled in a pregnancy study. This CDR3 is CASIGRGPTEAFF. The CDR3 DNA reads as TGTGCCAGCATTGGCAGGGGGCCCACTGAAGCTTTCTTT.